A single TCR beta chain is shown here with its context. The antigen remains undetermined. V was clipped by 6 bases and J by 4 bases, with 18 bases between them. The CDR3 is 15 residues long. Germline V gene lookup returns CDR1 SGHNT and CDR2 YENEEA. TCRdb keeps only in-frame clones here, not all; method: immunoSEQ multiplex PCR. The data hold roughly 49,000 clones, with about four fifths observed a single time. This specimen belongs to a study of pediatric ulcerative colitis. Study summary: Ulcerative colitis patients had pancolitis or left-sided colitis, with confirming histology. Study findings and constraints: Blood-rectal clonal overlap within each person was significantly higher in ulcerative colitis patients than controls.

During colonoscopy, one to two rectal pinch biopsies were collected. The diagnostic colonoscopy in ulcerative colitis patients preceded any immunosuppressive treatment. The sample was gut tissue. The chain has TRBV11-3 and TRBJ2-5; D is perhaps TRBD2 (5 bases). The origin of this receptor is a girl between 5 and 17 years old with moderate ulcerative colitis. CDR3 region: CASSTGLDARETQYF. The CDR3 nucleotides are TGTGCCAGCAGTACCGGACTCGATGCCAGAGAGACCCAGTACTTC.